The 2 T cell receptor beta chains reported below all come from one sample, sequenced in a study of regulatory T cells in long-lasting Graves disease listed by TCRdb under 2021. In light of the paper, this sample's time point label describes: newly diagnosed GD, antithyroid drugs for less than 3 months. For both TCR sequencing and RNA sequencing, RNA was extracted from PBMCs in TRIzol. The protocol used for the library was multiplex PCR. Sequencing took place on an Illumina HiSeq 4000. To build TCR beta libraries, CDR3 regions were amplified by Arm-PCR using iRepertoire HTBI primers. Starting from the raw public reads, TCRdb applied fastp trimming at Q25, assembled clones with MiXCR and retained in-frame beta chains. When rows share a CDR3 protein, they turn into one entry using the most common DNA and genes. The table for this sample lists around 400,000 distinct CDR3 sequences; 15% to 18% of them were counted only once. About 24% of the sample goes to the ten largest clones.

Source: peripheral blood mononuclear cells (PBMCs), taken at new diagnosis, from a patient treated with antithyroid drugs. Receptors originate from a female donor with Graves disease.

V usage is TRBV4-1 and J usage is TRBJ1-2; D gene ambiguous. This CDR3 spans 12 amino acids. V was shortened by 2 bases and J by 6 bases, with 7 bases between the two germline ends. Germline CDR1 MGHRA, CDR2 YSYEKL. The CDR3 DNA sequence: TGCGCCAGCAGCCAATTGGGCGATGGCTACACCTTC. This codes for CASSQLGDGYTF.

This clonotype was seen at least ten times. The chain combines TRBV18 with TRBJ2-5, with D unresolved. Germline-derived CDR1 and CDR2 are KGHSH and LQKENI. The CDR3 runs 12 residues. V shed 3 bases and J shed 0 bases, with 2 bases lying between them. CDR3 amino acids: CASSPYQETQYF. CDR3 nucleotides: TGTGCCAGCTCACCGTACCAAGAGACCCAGTACTTC.